What follows is one T cell receptor beta chain and its context. The antigen remains undetermined. This entry belongs to a study of post-analysis software for immune sequencing data. At the level of the study: The disease courses spanned relapsing-remitting, secondary progressive and progressive-relapsing forms of multiple sclerosis. Study-level points and caveats: Higher frequency in patients than in controls was seen for five TRBV segments, with TRBV5-6, TRBV5-1 and TRBV20-1 among them. Compared with controls, patients showed significantly lower normalized Chao1 diversity. With F measure, samples from one preparation batch clustered together strongly.

Prepared libraries of TCR beta cDNA carried unique molecular identifiers. T cells numbering about 0.9 to 11 million yielded cDNA molecules that totaled roughly 0.5 million. TCRdb re-called the PCR reads with MiXCR, one entry per CDR3 protein. Found here are hundreds of thousands of distinct CDR3 sequences, about 40% of them singletons; the top ten hold 1.5% to 2%. The germline gives CDR1 KGHDR, CDR2 SFDVKD. The V gene lost 4 bases and the J gene lost 7 bases, with 16 bases spanning the gap. The CDR3 has 15 amino acids. Sequencing was carried out using blood. The chain joins TRBV24-1 to TRBJ2-1; the D call may be TRBD1 or TRBD2 (6 bases each). The sequence came from a girl between 5 and 17 years old with multiple sclerosis. In DNA form, the CDR3 reads TGTGCCACCAGTGACGTAGGGGGGAGTTGGAATGAGCAGTTCTTC. This gives the protein CATSDVGGSWNEQFF.